This TCR beta chain was profiled in a study of blood T cell repertoires in COVID-19 (dated by TCRdb to the early 2020s). About the full investigation: The collaborator samples originated in the United States, Italy and Spain and spanned the acute and convalescent phases of COVID-19. HLA class I and class II types, where available, came from metadata supplied by the sample provider rather than from assay-based typing. Deeply sampled blood TCRbeta repertoires from subjects exposed to, actively infected with, or recovered from COVID-19 were included in the dataset. The repertoires were released in a freely available public database intended as a resource for research on the immune response to SARS-CoV-2. The samples were drawn from the first 160 participants of the ongoing ImmuneRACE study and from 1,200 or so subjects provided by 6 global collaborators. Nearly every sample came with metadata listing a de-identified subject ID, COVID-19 status, age in years and sex. The prospective study material was composed of cDNA or gDNA derived from T cells, B-cell-depleted T cells, or PBMCs.

Concerning this clone itself: The specificity of this receptor is unknown. No base-level quality is on record; no much larger clone is a single base apart.

TCRbeta CDR3 regions were amplified from genomic DNA by means of the immunoSEQ Assay, a bias-controlled multiplex PCR. In the paper's pipeline: The number of nucleated cells in each sample was estimated from the amplification of reference gene primers within the assay. To quantify the absolute abundance of each unique TCRbeta CDR3 rearrangement, sequence reads were collapsed and filtered. Productive Simpson clonality was computed per sample as the square root of Simpson's diversity index over productive rearrangements. The table comes from immuneACCESS by way of TCRdb, which keeps in-frame sequences with V and J called. Part of the clones is missing from these tables; in studies checked, under half for an unresolved V gene and the rest for unknown reasons. That table furnishes V, J and clone size, whereas the DNA furnished D and trimming. This sample comprises about 150,000 clones, around 83% of them detected only once. The ten largest clonotypes hold 12% of the sample.

From the cysteine up to the phenylalanine, the CDR3 has a length of 17 residues. This entry keeps only the CDR3 DNA: 51 bases, framed from base 1. The germline V gene gives CDR1 as SGHVS and CDR2 as FQNEAQ. Relative to germline, V is 1 base shorter and J is 6 bases shorter, with 16 bases between their ends. One collaborating source in Seattle enrolled patients while the patients were actively infected and followed the patients over time throughout the course of disease. Whole blood was collected in K2EDTA tubes by collaborating institutions according to the institutions' own protocols. For TCRbeta analysis, collaborators shipped samples in one of three forms: frozen whole blood, isolated PBMCs, or DNA extracted from either of those sample types. The full study reports these points: The amount of clinical and demographic metadata varied by source and participant and was provided uncurated.

Here the chain combines TRBV7-8 and TRBJ1-6; the D gene is unclear. This TCR derives from a woman aged 55 to 70 with COVID-19, enrolled during active disease. Sequenced material: peripheral blood. The CDR3 protein is CASSLGGGSGVNSPLHF. The base sequence is TGTGCCAGCAGCTTAGGAGGAGGATCCGGGGTTAATTCACCCCTCCACTTT.